Shown below are 9 T cell receptor beta chains from a single sample sequenced in a study of brain T cells in children with intractable seizures. The protocol was immunoSEQ multiplex PCR, while the TCRdb copy is restricted to in-frame clones and leaves out a portion. The table has 300,000 to 400,000 clones, nearly 95% seen once. Stated time point: blood from clinic visit 5 months post-surgery; TSC patient then seizure free. This specimen consisted of peripheral blood, obtained more than 4 months after surgery. These receptors all stem from a boy under two years old with tuberous sclerosis and intractable seizures.

The genes are TRBV6-5 and TRBJ2-7; D possibly corresponds to TRBD1 (6 bases). Per the germline V gene, CDR1 is MNHEY and CDR2 is SVGAGI. The CDR3 totals 13 residues. V dropped 6 bases and J dropped 2 bases, with 11 bases sitting between them. The DNA for the CDR3 is TGTGCCAGCAGGGCGACAGGAGCCTACGAGCAGTACTTC. Translated, it gives CASRATGAYEQYF.

V is TRBV7-6 and J is TRBJ2-3, with a possible D match to TRBD2 (5 bases). CDR3 length equals 15 residues. CDR1 and CDR2 from the germline V gene are SGHVS and FNYEAQ. Trimming shortened V by 5 bases and J by 0 bases, and 12 bases separated the two germline ends. Written as DNA, the CDR3 is TGTGCCAGCAGCCTGACTATCTTTAGCACAGATACGCAGTATTTT. Its protein is CASSLTIFSTDTQYF. The whole variable domain, remainder taken from reference TRBV7-6 and TRBJ2-3, is GAGVSQSPRYKVTKRGQDVALRCDPISGHVSLYWYRQALGQGPEFLTYFNYEAQQDKSGLPNDRFSAERPEGSISTLTIQRTEQRDSAMYRCASSLTIFSTDTQYFGPGTRLTVL.

This chain links TRBV6-6 with TRBJ1-1; maybe TRBD1 (6 bases). V was pared by 5 bases and J by 0 bases, with 16 bases between. This CDR3 spans 16 amino acids. CDR1 and CDR2 from the germline V gene are MNHNY and SVGAGI (reference sequence). The CDR3: CASSRQDFGMNTEAFF. The CDR3 nucleotides are TGTGCCAGCAGTCGACAGGATTTTGGGATGAACACTGAAGCTTTCTTT.

Worth noting for this clone: Being one base from a much bigger clone, this may be a read error. Additional DNA sequences in this sample encode the identical CDR3. CDR3 sequence (DNA): TGTGCCAGCAGCTTGGGACAGGGGGCATATGGCTACACCTTC. It specifies CASSLGQGAYGYTF. J is TRBJ1-2 and V is TRBV7-9; 12 positions match TRBD1. This CDR3 is built from 14 residues. Germline V CDR1 and CDR2: SEHNR, FQNEAQ (reference sequence). V shed 3 bases, J shed 5 bases, and the junction held 1 base outside the gene matches.

The chain combines TRBV3-1 (or the pseudogene TRBV3-2) with TRBJ1-5, with D uncertain. The V gene's germline CDR1 is LGHDT and CDR2 YNNKEL (reference sequence). The CDR3 has 14 amino acids. Trimming pared 5 bases from V and 6 bases from J, leaving 14 bases between. The CDR3 DNA sequence: TGTGCCAGCAGCTTAGACTCACTGGGTCAGCCCCAGCATTTT. It yields the protein CASSLDSLGQPQHF.

The rearrangement uses TRBV13 and TRBJ2-1; a weak D match, TRBD1 (5 bases). Between the trimmed V and J ends, which lost 2 bases and 4 bases, there was a span of 9 bases. The CDR3 length is 14 residues. The V gene's germline CDR1 is PRHDT and CDR2 FYEKMQ (reference sequence). Here the CDR3 reads CASSLRGLYNEQFF. In DNA form, the CDR3 reads TGTGCCAGCAGCTTAAGGGGCCTTTACAATGAGCAGTTCTTC.

The rearrangement links TRBV18 to TRBJ2-2; 10 bases map to TRBD2. Germline V gene sequence: CDR1 KGHSH, CDR2 LQKENI. The CDR3 covers 18 residues. J lost 2 bases, V lost 5 bases, and 11 bases had no gene match. The CDR3 here is CASSRTGILAGNTGELFF. For the CDR3, the DNA is TGTGCCAGCTCAAGAACAGGAATACTAGCGGGAAACACCGGGGAGCTGTTTTTT.

The chain carries TRBV19 and TRBJ2-3; TRBD2 matches 8 bases. The CDR3 covers 16 residues. The V and J ends lost 4 bases and 4 bases, in that order; junction bases with no gene match: 10. Looked up from germline, CDR1 is LNHDA and CDR2 is SQIVND (reference sequence). The CDR3 here is CASSNPGGGLADTQYF. The CDR3 coding sequence is TGTGCCAGTAGTAACCCCGGCGGGGGGCTCGCAGATACGCAGTATTTT.

The V gene is TRBV5-1, the J gene TRBJ2-7; 9 bases map to TRBD2. Trimming removed 4 bases from V and 4 bases from J; junction bases left unmatched: 9. This CDR3 region has 15 residues. Per germline, CDR1 SGHRS and CDR2 YFSETQ. The CDR3 loop is CASSIAGGGTYEQYF. The CDR3 coding sequence is TGCGCCAGCAGCATCGCGGGAGGGGGGACATACGAGCAGTACTTC.